These 9 T cell receptor beta chains originate from one sample sequenced in a study of blood T cell repertoires in COVID-19. TCRdb's table, derived via immunoSEQ multiplex PCR, lists solely in-frame clones and lacks some. The profile shows about 330,000 clones, 80% to 90% of them singletons. What was sequenced was PBMCs or T cells enriched from blood (not recorded which). The receptors come from a woman younger than 35 who had recovered from COVID-19.

This chain connects TRBV6-1 to TRBJ1-4; perhaps TRBD1 as D (5 bases). V was cut by 6 bases and J by 6 bases, with 14 bases left in between. The germline V gene has CDR1 MNHNS and CDR2 SASEGT. The CDR3 loop spans 14 amino acids. DNA for the CDR3: TGTGCCAGCAGGACTGGGCAGGGTCATGAAAAACTGTTTTTT. Translation: CASRTGQGHEKLFF.

V gene TRBV3-1 (or the pseudogene TRBV3-2) combines with J gene TRBJ2-3; 10 bases are a match to TRBD1. The CDR3 totals 17 residues. In germline, CDR1 is LGHDT, CDR2 YNNKEL (reference sequence). J lost 0 bases, V lost 1 base, and 4 bases had no gene match. In DNA, the CDR3 is TGTGCCAGCAGCCAAGTAGGGACAGGGGATAGCACAGATACGCAGTATTTT. Its protein is CASSQVGTGDSTDTQYF.

This clone was picked up one time. The gene calls are TRBV19 and TRBJ2-3; TRBD2 matches at 9 bases. Germline trimming cut 2 bases from V and 2 bases from J; bases unmatched to any gene: 8. The CDR3 extends over 17 amino acids. Germline lookup yields CDR1 LNHDA and CDR2 SQIVND (reference sequence). CDR3 nucleotides: TGTGCCAGTAGTATATGGGCCCTAGCGGGAACCACAGATACGCAGTATTTT. This gives the protein CASSIWALAGTTDTQYF.

The chain employs TRBV28 and TRBJ1-5; D gene uncertain. The germline V gene encodes CDR1 MDHEN and CDR2 SYDVKM. The CDR3 spans 16 residues. The V end was cut by 6 bases, the J end by 4 bases, with 19 bases between. The CDR3, as DNA: TGTGCCAGCAGCCCCGCAGCGTCCCCCGTAAATCAGCCCCAGCATTTT. Amino acids: CASSPAASPVNQPQHF.

The V and J genes are TRBV4-1 and TRBJ1-2, with D perhaps matching TRBD1 (6 bases). Germline lookup yields CDR1 MGHRA and CDR2 YSYEKL. CDR3 size: 15 residues. Trimming cost V 5 bases and J 8 bases, with 21 bases left between them. CDR3 loop: CASSLNGAGEGGYTF. For the CDR3, the DNA is TGCGCCAGCAGCTTAAATGGGGCAGGGGAGGGAGGCTACACCTTC.

The rearrangement joins TRBV25-1 to TRBJ1-2; D gene unclear. V was trimmed by 6 bases and J by 4 bases, leaving 18 bases between them. Germline V gives CDR1 MGHDK, CDR2 SYGVNS. This CDR3 comprises 15 residues. CDR3 protein: CASSANPGYGYGYTF. The CDR3 DNA is TGTGCCAGCAGCGCTAACCCGGGGTATGGCTATGGCTACACCTTC.

Turning to this clone: The sample holds other DNA sequences that translate to the same CDR3. V gene TRBV18 combines with J gene TRBJ2-3; perhaps TRBD2 as D (5 bases). The CDR3 is 14 amino acids. The V end was cut by 0 bases, the J end by 2 bases, with 6 bases between. CDR1 and CDR2 from the germline V gene are KGHSH and LQKENI. For the CDR3, the DNA is TGTGCCAGCTCACCACCCGGGGTCACAGATACGCAGTATTTT. Translating gives CASSPPGVTDTQYF.

The J gene is TRBJ1-2, the V gene TRBV7-9; D perhaps matches TRBD1 (6 bases). CDR1 and CDR2 from the germline V gene are SEHNR and FQNEAQ (reference sequence). The V gene lost 5 bases and the J gene lost 5 bases, with 9 bases spanning the gap. The CDR3 is 12 amino acids. CDR3 bases: TGTGCCAGCAGCACGGACAGTTATGGCTACACCTTC. Translated: CASSTDSYGYTF.

The chain links TRBV7-3 to TRBJ1-1; D call uncertain. V was shortened by 5 bases and J by 3 bases, with 10 bases between the two germline ends. Germline V gives CDR1 SGHTA, CDR2 FQGTGA. The CDR3 runs 13 residues. In nucleotides, the CDR3 is TGTGCCAGCAGCCCAGACGGGTACACTGAAGCTTTCTTT. Translation: CASSPDGYTEAFF.